The clone carrying this T cell receptor beta chain turned up a few times. Researchers divided each subset's genomic DNA evenly across several immunoSEQ plates. Using ten immunoSEQ deep assay plates, investigators sequenced unsorted PBMC DNA. The assay was immunoSEQ multiplex PCR, and TCRdb's table has in-frame clones only and misses some. The sample yields about 450,000 clones, less than 80% seen once. The entry originates in a study of shared clonotypes between healthy human individuals. Background on the study: Two female and a few male donors aged 18 to 49 were enrolled.

The source material was PBMCs. The receptor comes from a woman aged 35 to 49 in good health. Some clones in this sample may be carry-over from other donors' samples.

The CDR3 nucleotides read TGTGCCAGCAGCCGACAGCTTCACGCTAACTATGGCTACACCTTC. This translates into CASSRQLHANYGYTF. This sequence joins TRBV28 and TRBJ1-2, with D possibly TRBD1 on 5 matching bases. The CDR3 consists of 15 residues. V was shortened by 6 bases and J by 0 bases, with 14 bases between the two germline ends. From germline, CDR1 is MDHEN and CDR2 SYDVKM.